These 32 T cell receptor beta chains share one sample of origin, sequenced in a study of control samples from healthy donors and cancer patients. Repertoires were generated with immunoSEQ multiplex PCR, while TCRdb's copy carries only in-frame clones and drops some. The data hold around 71,000 clones, with about nine tenths observed a single time. Input material: PBMCs. The receptor source for this set is a woman between 50 and 59 years old with colorectal cancer.

V is TRBV9 and J is TRBJ1-1; D possibly corresponds to TRBD1 (5 bases). Deletions cut 0 bases from V and 2 bases from J, with 8 bases between. The CDR3 length is 14 residues. Germline loops: CDR1 SGDLS, CDR2 YYNGEE. CDR3 loop: CASSVVTGNTEAFF. In DNA, the CDR3 is TGTGCCAGCAGCGTAGTCACAGGAAACACTGAAGCTTTCTTT. Variable domain in full (rest from reference TRBV9 and TRBJ1-1): DSGVTQTPKHLITATGQRVTLRCSPRSGDLSVYWYQQSLDQGLQFLIQYYNGEERAKGNILERFSAQQFPDLHSELNLSSLELGDSALYFCASSVVTGNTEAFFGQGTRLTVV.

This clone was seen once. The chain recombines TRBV7-8 with TRBJ2-5; D is ambiguous. The CDR3 extends over 13 amino acids. The germline CDR1 and CDR2 sequences are SGHVS and FQNEAQ. Trimming took off 1 base at V and 2 bases at J, with 5 bases between the two ends. The CDR3, as DNA: TGTGCCAGCAGCTTAGACCGACAAGAGACCCAGTACTTC. Protein sequence: CASSLDRQETQYF.

The gene calls are TRBV5-1 and TRBJ2-5, with D perhaps given as TRBD1 or TRBD2 (5 bases each). Germline V CDR1 and CDR2: SGHRS, YFSETQ. The CDR3 is 15 amino acids. Trimming took off 3 bases at V and 1 base at J, with 13 bases between the two ends. DNA for the CDR3: TGCGCCAGCAGCTACGCCGGGACCGCCCAAGAGACCCAGTACTTC. Residues: CASSYAGTAQETQYF. Full variable domain (rest looked up from reference TRBV5-1 and TRBJ2-5): KAGVTQTPRYLIKTRGQQVTLSCSPISGHRSVSWYQQTPGQGLQFLFEYFSETQRNKGNFPGRFSGRQFSNSRSEMNVSTLELGDSALYLCASSYAGTAQETQYFGPGTRLLVL.

The chain employs TRBV11-2 and TRBJ2-7; D gene unclear. The CDR3 length is 13 residues. Germline V gives CDR1 SGHAT, CDR2 FQNNGV. The V gene lost 2 bases and the J gene lost 0 bases, with 5 bases spanning the gap. The CDR3 sequence is CASSLQSSYEQYF. The CDR3 DNA reads as TGTGCCAGCAGCTTACAGAGCTCCTACGAGCAGTACTTC. The entire variable domain, with the rest obtained from reference TRBV11-2 and TRBJ2-7, is as follows: EAGVAQSPRYKIIEKRQSVAFWCNPISGHATLYWYQQILGQGPKLLIQFQNNGVVDDSQLPKDRFSAERLKGVDSTLKIQPAKLEDSAVYLCASSLQSSYEQYFGPGTRLTVT.

The chain employs TRBV5-1 and TRBJ1-5, with D perhaps TRBD1 (5 bases). This CDR3 contains 17 residues. Between the trimmed V and J ends, which lost 0 bases and 2 bases, there was a span of 15 bases. Germline CDR1 SGHRS, CDR2 YFSETQ. The CDR3 protein is CASSLGDWQGGNQPQHF. In DNA, the CDR3 is TGCGCCAGCAGCTTGGGAGACTGGCAGGGTGGCAATCAGCCCCAGCATTTT.

About this clone itself: This CDR3 is also generated by other DNA sequences in the sample. The chain combines TRBV3-1 (or the pseudogene TRBV3-2) with TRBJ2-6, with D hard to call. The CDR3 consists of 15 residues. The germline gives CDR1 LGHDT, CDR2 YNNKEL (reference sequence). V lost 0 bases, J lost 0 bases, and 3 bases lay in between. This CDR3 reads CASSQDSSGANVLTF. For the CDR3, the DNA is TGTGCCAGCAGCCAAGACAGCTCTGGGGCCAACGTCCTGACTTTC.

This clone showed up just a few times. V gene TRBV6-6 combines with J gene TRBJ1-2; a possible D gene is TRBD1 (6 bases). Germline V gene data show CDR1 as MNHNY and CDR2 as SVGAGI (reference sequence). The V gene lost 6 bases and the J gene lost 0 bases, with 14 bases spanning the gap. The CDR3 runs 15 residues. The CDR3 bases are TGTGCCAGCAGCCCGGAAACAGGGACTAACTATGGCTACACCTTC. It codes for CASSPETGTNYGYTF.

V usage is TRBV6-5 and J usage is TRBJ1-2; D is perhaps TRBD1 (5 bases). Germline V gene data show CDR1 as MNHEY and CDR2 as SVGAGI. Trimming pared 4 bases from V and 4 bases from J, leaving 10 bases between. CDR3 length: 13 residues. This CDR3 reads CASSSGPTYGYTF. Here the CDR3 DNA reads TGTGCCAGCAGTTCGGGACCGACCTATGGCTACACCTTC.

The chain is built from TRBV7-6 and TRBJ2-7; the match to TRBD2 covers 11 bases. This CDR3 contains 18 residues. V lost 5 bases to trimming and J lost 4 bases; unmatched junction nucleotides: 16. The germline V gene has CDR1 SGHVS and CDR2 FNYEAQ. CDR3 in amino acids: CASSPGVNSGRAGYEQYF. The CDR3 nucleotides are TGTGCCAGCAGCCCAGGAGTCAATAGCGGGAGGGCCGGTTACGAGCAGTACTTC.

This chain joins TRBV21-1 and TRBJ1-2; the table's TRBD1 call for D was not verified on the DNA. TRBV21-1 is shown as a pseudogene. The CDR3 length is 16 residues. For the CDR3, the DNA is TGTGCCAGCAGCAAGGCCGGGACAGGGACCCTCTATGGCTACACCTTC. This codes for CASSKAGTGTLYGYTF.

Turning to this clone: The sample holds other DNA sequences that translate to the same CDR3. The chain has TRBV9 and TRBJ1-3; perhaps TRBD1 as D (5 bases). V lost 0 bases and J lost 0, with 10 bases in between. The CDR3 covers 16 residues. The V gene's germline CDR1 is SGDLS and CDR2 YYNGEE. Here the CDR3 reads CASSVGWGGSGNTIYF. DNA of the CDR3: TGTGCCAGCAGCGTAGGTTGGGGGGGCTCTGGAAACACCATATATTTT.

The chain has TRBV28 and TRBJ2-4; TRBD2 matches at 9 bases. The CDR3 totals 16 residues. Germline-derived CDR1 and CDR2 are MDHEN and SYDVKM. After removal of 6 bases from V and 1 base from J, the junction contained 7 bases not matched to a gene. CDR3 protein: CASSRASGMAKNIQYF. The CDR3 DNA follows: TGTGCCAGCAGCCGGGCTAGCGGGATGGCCAAAAACATTCAGTACTTC.

This rearrangement joins TRBV24-1 to TRBJ2-1; 13 positions match TRBD2. CDR1 and CDR2 (germline): KGHDR, SFDVKD. This CDR3 has 14 residues. Trimming removed 10 bases from V and 7 bases from J; junction bases left unmatched: 6. In DNA, the CDR3 is TGTGCCACTCAGACTAGCGGGGGGCGGAATGAGCAGTTCTTC. Its translation is CATQTSGGRNEQFF.

The rearrangement joins TRBV5-8 to TRBJ1-3, with D possibly matching TRBD1 (5 bases). Trimming took off 2 bases at V and 4 bases at J, with 16 bases between the two ends. The CDR3 has 16 amino acids. Looked up from germline, CDR1 is SGHTS and CDR2 is YDEGEE. CDR3 coding DNA: TGTGCCAGCAGCTTACCGGGGGTCCAACAGGGAAACACCATATATTTT. The encoded protein is CASSLPGVQQGNTIYF.

The rearrangement uses TRBV3-1 (or the pseudogene TRBV3-2) and TRBJ2-7; TRBD2 matches at 8 bases. There are 12 residues in the CDR3. Germline V gives CDR1 LGHDT, CDR2 YNNKEL (reference sequence). After removal of 5 bases from V and 6 bases from J, the junction contained 3 bases not matched to a gene. The DNA of the CDR3 is TGTGCCAGCAGCTACGGGACTAGCGAGCAGTACTTC. This codes for CASSYGTSEQYF.

The V and J genes are TRBV14 and TRBJ2-7; 9 bases fit TRBD1. With V trimmed by 4 bases and J by 6 bases, 7 bases remained unmatched. Germline V CDR1 and CDR2: SGHDN, FVKESK. This CDR3 has 14 residues. CDR3 loop: CASSPGTGLTEQYF. The CDR3 coding sequence is TGTGCCAGCAGCCCCGGGACAGGGTTAACCGAGCAGTACTTC. Supplemented by reference TRBV14 and TRBJ2-7, the full variable domain reads EAGVTQFPSHSVIEKGQTVTLRCDPISGHDNLYWYRRVMGKEIKFLLHFVKESKQDESGMPNNRFLAERTGGTYSTLKVQPAELEDSGVYFCASSPGTGLTEQYFGPGTRLTVT.

The V and J genes are TRBV28 and TRBJ2-7, with no clear D. CDR3 length: 12 residues. The germline V gene has CDR1 MDHEN and CDR2 SYDVKM. V was clipped by 4 bases and J by 0 bases, with 4 bases between them. CDR3 loop: CASSSSSYEQYF. CDR3 sequence (DNA): TGTGCCAGCAGTTCAAGCTCCTACGAGCAGTACTTC. Drawing the rest from reference TRBV28 and TRBJ2-7, the complete variable domain is DVKVTQSSRYLVKRTGEKVFLECVQDMDHENMFWYRQDPGLGLRLIYFSYDVKMKEKGDIPEGYSVSREKKERFSLILESASTNQTSMYLCASSSSSYEQYFGPGTRLTVT.

V usage is TRBV5-6 and J usage is TRBJ1-2, with 9 bases that match TRBD1. The CDR3 runs to 13 residues. The germline V gene has CDR1 SGHDT and CDR2 YYEEEE. V shed 4 bases and J 8 bases; nucleotides not matched to a gene: 6. The CDR3 is CASSGTGGGGYTF. The CDR3 DNA reads as TGTGCCAGCAGCGGAACAGGGGGCGGCGGCTACACCTTC.

V and J are TRBV28 and TRBJ1-2, with D perhaps TRBD1 (6 bases). Per the germline V gene, CDR1 is MDHEN and CDR2 is SYDVKM. V was shortened by 4 bases and J by 7 bases, with 10 bases between the two germline ends. The CDR3 has 12 residues. CDR3 in amino acids: CASSSQGGGYTF. CDR3 bases: TGTGCCAGCAGTTCACAGGGCGGTGGCTACACCTTC.

V and J are TRBV4-2 and TRBJ2-7, with D tentatively TRBD2 (6 bases). V was trimmed by 1 base and J by 6 bases, leaving 13 bases between them. This CDR3 spans 14 amino acids. Germline V gives CDR1 LGHNA, CDR2 YNFKEQ. The CDR3 here is CASSQGGSSVEQYF. The DNA for the CDR3 is TGTGCCAGCAGCCAAGGCGGGTCTAGCGTCGAGCAGTACTTC.

This sequence joins TRBV2 and TRBJ2-2; TRBD2 matches at 9 bases. Germline CDR1 is SNHLY and CDR2 is FYNNEI. CDR3 length: 16 amino acids. The J segment lost 4 bases and the V segment lost 4 bases, leaving 7 bases of the junction unmatched. The CDR3, as DNA: TGTGCCAGCAGTGGGTCTCCTAGCGGGACCACCGGGGAGCTGTTTTTT. It is translated as CASSGSPSGTTGELFF. The whole variable domain, remainder taken from reference TRBV2 and TRBJ2-2, is EPEVTQTPSHQVTQMGQEVILRCVPISNHLYFYWYRQILGQKVEFLVSFYNNEISEKSEIFDDQFSVERPDGSNFTLKIRSTKLEDSAMYFCASSGSPSGTTGELFFGEGSRLTVL.

The rearrangement uses TRBV5-1 and TRBJ1-1; the D gene is possibly TRBD1 (5 bases). Germline V gene sequence: CDR1 SGHRS, CDR2 YFSETQ. The CDR3 runs 15 residues. Trimming stripped 0 bases from V and 8 bases from J, with 17 bases between. The CDR3 DNA reads TGCGCCAGCAGCTTGGATCGGTGGGGGTCGGGGGAAGCTTTCTTT. Amino acid sequence: CASSLDRWGSGEAFF.

The chain recombines TRBV10-1 with TRBJ2-3; D is unresolved. The V and J ends lost 3 bases and 2 bases respectively, with 9 bases between them. The germline gives CDR1 WNHNN, CDR2 SYGVQD (reference sequence). The CDR3 runs to 14 residues. CDR3 DNA sequence: TGCGCCAGCAGTGATTTGCAACACACAGATACGCAGTATTTT. This sequence encodes CASSDLQHTDTQYF.

The V gene is TRBV19, the J gene TRBJ2-7, with D possibly matching TRBD1 (5 bases). The V end was cut by 7 bases, the J end by 2 bases, with 15 bases between. This CDR3 is built from 14 residues. Looked up from germline, CDR1 is LNHDA and CDR2 is SQIVND (reference sequence). The CDR3 nucleotides are TGTGCCAGTAATGACAGTCCCCTGGCCTACGAGCAGTACTTC. Amino acids: CASNDSPLAYEQYF.

V gene TRBV29-1 combines with J gene TRBJ2-2; 7 bases fit TRBD1. Trimming removed 6 bases from V and 5 bases from J; junction bases left unmatched: 9. The germline V gene has CDR1 SQVTM and CDR2 ANQGSEA. The CDR3 runs to 14 residues. CDR3 sequence reads: CSVGRQGGTGELFF. CDR3 DNA: TGCAGCGTCGGAAGACAGGGTGGAACCGGGGAGCTGTTTTTT.

V usage is TRBV5-1 and J usage is TRBJ1-1, with a weak D call TRBD1 (6 bases). V lost 0 bases and J 4 bases, leaving 16 bases between the germline ends. Germline assignment: CDR1 SGHRS and CDR2 YFSETQ. The length of the CDR3 is 16 residues. DNA of the CDR3: TGCGCCAGCAGCTTGGGCTCAGGGGTTGATGGCACTGAAGCTTTCTTT. Its protein product is CASSLGSGVDGTEAFF.

The chain has TRBV21-1 and TRBJ1-5. TRBV21-1 is shown as a pseudogene. The CDR3 runs to 18 residues. In DNA, the CDR3 is TGTGCCAGCAGCACCCTAACCCCCCGACCGCGGAGCAATCAGCCCCAGCATTTT. It is translated as CASSTLTPRPRSNQPQHF.

The V call is TRBV4-1, the J call TRBJ2-1; D unclear. Germline CDR1 is MGHRA and CDR2 is YSYEKL. The CDR3 totals 15 residues. Trimming stripped 1 base from V and 4 bases from J, with 11 bases between. CDR3 amino acids: CASSQGSNEYNEQFF. CDR3 bases: TGCGCCAGCAGCCAAGGCTCGAACGAATACAATGAGCAGTTCTTC.

The CDR3 bases are TGCGCCAGCAGCTTGGCCGACAGGGGGGCTGAGCAGTTCTTC. Translation: CASSLADRGAEQFF. This chain links TRBV5-1 with TRBJ2-1, with TRBD1 matching over 9 bases. This CDR3 spans 14 amino acids. V was clipped by 0 bases and J by 9 bases; unmatched bases: 4. Germline CDR1 is SGHRS and CDR2 is YFSETQ.

The CDR3 loop reads CAWQRGAGQPQHF. CDR3 bases: TGTGCCTGGCAACGGGGGGCGGGTCAGCCCCAGCATTTT. This sequence joins TRBV30 and TRBJ1-5; weak D call: TRBD1 (6 bases). V lost 5 bases and J lost 6, with 14 bases in between. The CDR3 loop spans 13 amino acids. Germline V lookup: CDR1 GTSNPN, CDR2 SVGIG (reference sequence).

The chain links TRBV6-5 to TRBJ1-5, with 8 bases fitting TRBD1. The CDR3 runs 14 residues. Germline V gives CDR1 MNHEY, CDR2 SVGAGI. Trimming cost V 5 bases and J 4 bases; bases outside gene matches: 4. The CDR3 spells CASSPTGGNQPQHF. CDR3 bases: TGTGCCAGCAGTCCCACAGGGGGGAATCAGCCCCAGCATTTT.

This chain links TRBV5-4 with TRBJ1-4; no clear D. The CDR3 extends over 15 amino acids. Deletions cut 0 bases from V and 0 bases from J, with 6 bases between. The germline V gene encodes CDR1 SGHNT and CDR2 YYREEE (reference sequence). The CDR3 loop is CASSLGIATNEKLFF. Here the CDR3 DNA reads TGTGCCAGCAGCTTGGGGATTGCAACTAATGAAAAACTGTTTTTT.